The T cell receptor (beta chain) described here comes from a study of post-analysis software for immune sequencing data. Study background: There were relapsing-remitting, secondary progressive and progressive-relapsing multiple sclerosis among the disease courses included. Points from the study as a whole: Compared with controls, patients showed significantly lower normalized Chao1 diversity. The five TRBV segments detected at higher frequency in patients than in controls included TRBV5-6, TRBV5-1 and TRBV20-1. By F measure, strong co-clustering occurred among samples prepared in the same batch.

This clonotype was seen ten or more times. What it binds is unknown. The V and J ends lost 5 bases and 7 bases, in that order; junction bases with no gene match: 7. Per germline, CDR1 SGHAT and CDR2 FQDESV (reference sequence). The CDR3 has 14 amino acids. TCR beta cDNA libraries had unique molecular identifiers. There were about 0.85 to 11 million T cells, and around 500,000 cDNA molecules came from them. TCRdb redid the calling of the PCR reads with MiXCR, one entry per CDR3 protein. The table lists around 180,000 distinct CDR3 sequences, 30% of them singletons. V usage is TRBV11-1 and J usage is TRBJ2-1; TRBD2 matches at 8 bases. The TCR was taken from a girl under 18 with multiple sclerosis. The sequenced sample consisted of blood. For the CDR3, the DNA is TGTGCCAGCAGCCCGTGGACTAGCTCAAATGAGCAGTTCTTC. It encodes CASSPWTSSNEQFF.